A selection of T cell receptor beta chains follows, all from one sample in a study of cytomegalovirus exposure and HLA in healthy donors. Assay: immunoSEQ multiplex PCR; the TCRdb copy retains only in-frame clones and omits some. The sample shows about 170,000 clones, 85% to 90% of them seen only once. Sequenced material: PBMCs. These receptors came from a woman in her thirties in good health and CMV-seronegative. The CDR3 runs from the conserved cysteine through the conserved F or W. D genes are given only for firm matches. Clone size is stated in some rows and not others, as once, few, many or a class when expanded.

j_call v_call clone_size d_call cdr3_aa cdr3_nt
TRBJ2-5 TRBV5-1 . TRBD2 CASSPPWEGRETQYF TGCGCCAGCAGCCCCCCCTGGGAGGGCCGGGAGACCCAGTACTTC
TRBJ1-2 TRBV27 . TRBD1 CASSLLTGGLGYTF TGTGCCAGCAGTTTATTAACAGGGGGCCTTGGCTACACCTTC
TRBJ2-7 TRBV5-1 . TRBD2 CASSSSGRGRYEQYF TGCGCCAGCAGCTCAAGCGGGAGGGGAAGGTACGAGCAGTACTTC
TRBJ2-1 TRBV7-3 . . CASSPAAGYNEQFF TGTGCCAGCAGCCCGGCAGCGGGTTACAATGAGCAGTTCTTC
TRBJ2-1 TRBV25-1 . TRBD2 CASTRKTSGAYNEQFF TGTGCCAGCACCAGAAAGACTAGCGGAGCCTACAATGAGCAGTTCTTC
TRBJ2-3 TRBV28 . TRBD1 CASTTLAGGSTDTQYF TGTGCCAGCACAACGTTGGCAGGGGGTAGCACAGATACGCAGTATTTT
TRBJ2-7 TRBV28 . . CASSLGRLGSEQYF TGTGCCAGCAGTTTAGGGAGATTAGGTTCCGAGCAGTACTTC
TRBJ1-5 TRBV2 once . CASSDVRLDQPQHF TGTGCCAGCAGTGACGTGCGCCTGGATCAGCCCCAGCATTTT
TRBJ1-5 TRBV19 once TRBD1 CASRRQGSNQPQHF TGTGCCAGTAGAAGACAGGGAAGCAATCAGCCCCAGCATTTT
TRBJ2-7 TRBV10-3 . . CAIRHTGNLYEQYF TGTGCCATCAGACACACAGGGAATCTGTACGAGCAGTACTTC
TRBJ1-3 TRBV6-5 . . CASRKGSSGNTIYF TGTGCCAGCAGGAAGGGGAGCTCTGGAAACACCATATATTTT
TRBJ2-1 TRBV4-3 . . CASSQGRLGSYNEQFF TGCGCCAGCAGCCAAGGACGACTAGGTTCCTACAATGAGCAGTTCTTC
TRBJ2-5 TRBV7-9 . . CASSLAVGTSFAQYF TGTGCCAGCAGCTTAGCTGTGGGGACATCCTTCGCCCAGTACTTC
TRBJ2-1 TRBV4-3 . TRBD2 CASSQDGVPGTESGSNYEQFF TGCGCCAGCAGCCAAGATGGAGTCCCGGGGACGGAAAGCGGGAGCAACTATGAGCAGTTCTTC
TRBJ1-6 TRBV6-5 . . CASGPDGGRPLHF TGTGCCAGCGGCCCGGACGGGGGTCGACCCCTCCACTTT
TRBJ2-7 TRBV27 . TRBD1 CASSFSRQGARRSYEQYF TGTGCCAGCAGTTTCTCGAGACAGGGGGCACGCCGCTCCTACGAGCAGTACTTC
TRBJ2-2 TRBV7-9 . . CASSLLGVGELFF TGTGCCAGCAGCTTATTAGGAGTCGGGGAGCTGTTTTTT
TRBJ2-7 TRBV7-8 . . CASSLSLSGDYEQYF TGTGCCAGCAGCTTATCCCTTTCGGGGGACTACGAGCAGTACTTC
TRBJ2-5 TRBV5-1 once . CASSKDGQETQYF TGCGCCAGCAGCAAGGACGGCCAAGAGACCCAGTACTTC
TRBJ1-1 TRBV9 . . CASSVGWGARITEAFF TGTGCCAGCAGCGTAGGTTGGGGCGCCCGGATTACTGAAGCTTTCTTT
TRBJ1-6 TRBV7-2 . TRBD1 CASSRRDSRNSPLHF TGTGCCAGCAGCAGAAGGGACAGCCGAAATTCACCCCTCCACTTT
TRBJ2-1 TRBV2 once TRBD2 CASSDRIGGVYNEQFF TGTGCCAGCAGTGATCGGATCGGGGGGGTATACAATGAGCAGTTCTTC
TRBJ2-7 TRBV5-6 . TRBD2 CASSLVGLAGEYEQYF TGTGCCAGCAGCTTGGTTGGGCTAGCGGGAGAGTACGAGCAGTACTTC
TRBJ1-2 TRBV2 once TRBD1 CASSDPGQGPNYGYTF TGTGCCAGCAGTGACCCGGGACAGGGACCCAACTATGGCTACACCTTC
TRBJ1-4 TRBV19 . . CASSFSGAGNEKLFF TGTGCCAGTAGTTTCTCCGGGGCCGGTAATGAAAAACTGTTTTTT
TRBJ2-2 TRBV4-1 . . CASSQVGRTGTGELFF TGCGCCAGCAGCCAAGTCGGGCGAACGGGCACCGGGGAGCTGTTTTTT
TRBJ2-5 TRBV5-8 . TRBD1 CASSKGAEPGFGETQYF TGTGCCAGCAGCAAGGGGGCGGAGCCCGGGTTCGGCGAGACCCAGTACTTC
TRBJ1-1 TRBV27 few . CASSLAGTTEAFF TGTGCCAGCAGTTTAGCCGGTACCACTGAAGCTTTCTTT
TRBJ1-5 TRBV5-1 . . CASSPLPGGNQPQHF TGCGCCAGCAGCCCCCTCCCAGGGGGCAATCAGCCCCAGCATTTT